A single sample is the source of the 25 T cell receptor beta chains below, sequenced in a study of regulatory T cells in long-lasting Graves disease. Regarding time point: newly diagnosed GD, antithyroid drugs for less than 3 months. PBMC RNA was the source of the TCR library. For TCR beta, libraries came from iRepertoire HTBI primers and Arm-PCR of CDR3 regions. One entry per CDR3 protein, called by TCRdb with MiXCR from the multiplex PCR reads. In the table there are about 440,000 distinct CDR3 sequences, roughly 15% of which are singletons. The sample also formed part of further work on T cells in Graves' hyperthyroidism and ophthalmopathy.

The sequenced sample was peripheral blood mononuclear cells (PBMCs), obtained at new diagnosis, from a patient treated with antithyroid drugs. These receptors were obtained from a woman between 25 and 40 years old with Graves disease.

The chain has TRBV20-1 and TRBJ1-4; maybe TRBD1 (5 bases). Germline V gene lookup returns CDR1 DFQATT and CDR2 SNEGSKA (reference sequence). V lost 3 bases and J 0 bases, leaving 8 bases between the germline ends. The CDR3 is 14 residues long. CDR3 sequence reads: CSARRGATNEKLFF. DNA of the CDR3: TGCAGTGCTAGGCGGGGGGCAACTAATGAAAAACTGTTTTTT.

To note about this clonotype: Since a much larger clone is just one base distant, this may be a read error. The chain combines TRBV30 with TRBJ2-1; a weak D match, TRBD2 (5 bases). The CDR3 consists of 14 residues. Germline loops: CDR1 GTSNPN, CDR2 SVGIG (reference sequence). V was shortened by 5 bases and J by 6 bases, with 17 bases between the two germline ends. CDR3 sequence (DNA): TGTGCCTGGGCCCCTGGACTGATCTCCAATGAGCAGTTCTTC. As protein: CAWAPGLISNEQFF.

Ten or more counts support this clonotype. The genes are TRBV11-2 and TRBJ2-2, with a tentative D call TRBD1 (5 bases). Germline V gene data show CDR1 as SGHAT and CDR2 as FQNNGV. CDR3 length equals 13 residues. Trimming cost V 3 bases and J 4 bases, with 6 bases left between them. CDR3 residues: CASSFQGTGELFF. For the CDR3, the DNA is TGTGCCAGCAGCTTCCAGGGCACCGGGGAGCTGTTTTTT.

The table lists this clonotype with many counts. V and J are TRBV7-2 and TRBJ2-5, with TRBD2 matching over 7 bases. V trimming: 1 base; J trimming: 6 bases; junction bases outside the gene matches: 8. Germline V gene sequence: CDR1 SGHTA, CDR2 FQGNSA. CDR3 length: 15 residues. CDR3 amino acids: CASSLVWGREKTQYF. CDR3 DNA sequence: TGTGCCAGCAGCTTAGTTTGGGGGAGGGAGAAGACCCAGTACTTC.

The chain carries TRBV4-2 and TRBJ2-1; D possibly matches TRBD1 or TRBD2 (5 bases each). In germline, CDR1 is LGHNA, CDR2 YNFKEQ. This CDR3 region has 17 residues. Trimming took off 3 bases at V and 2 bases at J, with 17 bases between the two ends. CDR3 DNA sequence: TGTGCCAGCAGCCAGGGGGTCTACCTCTTAACCTACAATGAGCAGTTCTTC. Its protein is CASSQGVYLLTYNEQFF.

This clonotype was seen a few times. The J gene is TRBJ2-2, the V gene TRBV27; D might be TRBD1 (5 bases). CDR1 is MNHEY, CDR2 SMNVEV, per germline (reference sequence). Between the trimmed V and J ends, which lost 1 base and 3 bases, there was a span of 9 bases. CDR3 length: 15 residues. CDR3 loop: CASSLFRADTGELFF. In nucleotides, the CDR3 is TGTGCCAGCAGTTTATTCAGGGCGGACACCGGGGAGCTGTTTTTT.

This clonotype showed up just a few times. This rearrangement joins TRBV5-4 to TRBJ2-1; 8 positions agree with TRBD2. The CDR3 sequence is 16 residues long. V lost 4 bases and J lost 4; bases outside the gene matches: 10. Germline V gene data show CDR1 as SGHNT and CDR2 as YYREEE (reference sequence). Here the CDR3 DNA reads TGTGCCAGCAGCCCCAAGAGCGGGAGTAGGTACAATGAGCAGTTCTTC. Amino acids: CASSPKSGSRYNEQFF.

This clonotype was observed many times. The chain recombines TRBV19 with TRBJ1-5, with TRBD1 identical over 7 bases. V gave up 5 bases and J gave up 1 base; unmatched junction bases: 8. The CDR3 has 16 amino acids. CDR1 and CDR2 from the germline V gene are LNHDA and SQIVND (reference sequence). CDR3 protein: CASSLTGAVSNQPQHF. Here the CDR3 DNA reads TGTGCCAGTAGTCTTACAGGGGCCGTGAGCAATCAGCCCCAGCATTTT.

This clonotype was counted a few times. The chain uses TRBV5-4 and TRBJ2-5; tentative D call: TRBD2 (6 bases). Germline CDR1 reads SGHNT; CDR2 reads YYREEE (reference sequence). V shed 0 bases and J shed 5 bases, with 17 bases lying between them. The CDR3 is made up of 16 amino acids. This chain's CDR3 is CASSLAPGVIRETQYF. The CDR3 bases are TGTGCCAGCAGCTTGGCCCCGGGGGTGATTCGGGAGACCCAGTACTTC.

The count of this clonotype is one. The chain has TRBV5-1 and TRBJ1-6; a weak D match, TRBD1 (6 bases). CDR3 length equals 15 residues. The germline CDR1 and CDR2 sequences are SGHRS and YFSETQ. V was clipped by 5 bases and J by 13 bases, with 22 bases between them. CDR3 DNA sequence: TGCGCCAGCAGTGTCTTGGGACACAAGCGGTCGCCCCTCCACTTT. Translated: CASSVLGHKRSPLHF. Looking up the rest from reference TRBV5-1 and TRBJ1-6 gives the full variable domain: KAGVTQTPRYLIKTRGQQVTLSCSPISGHRSVSWYQQTPGQGLQFLFEYFSETQRNKGNFPGRFSGRQFSNSRSEMNVSTLELGDSALYLCASSVLGHKRSPLHFGNGTRLTVT.

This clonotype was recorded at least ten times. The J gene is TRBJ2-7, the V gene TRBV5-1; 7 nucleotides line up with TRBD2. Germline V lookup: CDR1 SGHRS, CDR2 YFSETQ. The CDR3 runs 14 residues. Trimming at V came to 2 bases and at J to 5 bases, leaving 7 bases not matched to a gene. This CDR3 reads CASSLAWGGNEQYF. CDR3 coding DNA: TGCGCCAGCAGCTTAGCTTGGGGAGGGAACGAGCAGTACTTC.

CDR3 bases: TGTGCCATCAGCGTACGGTGGGCGCGGGAGGATGGCTACACCTTC. This gives the protein CAISVRWAREDGYTF. V usage is TRBV10-3 and J usage is TRBJ1-2; D is uncertain. The germline CDR1 and CDR2 sequences are ENHRY and SYGVKD. V was trimmed by 6 bases and J by 6 bases, leaving 20 bases between them. The CDR3 runs 15 residues.

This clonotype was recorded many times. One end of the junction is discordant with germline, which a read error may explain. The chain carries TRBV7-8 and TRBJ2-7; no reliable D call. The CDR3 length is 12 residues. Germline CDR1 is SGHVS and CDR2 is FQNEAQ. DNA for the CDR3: TGTGCCAGCAGCTTAGATGCCCTCCTTGTGGACTTC. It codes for CASSLDALLVDF.

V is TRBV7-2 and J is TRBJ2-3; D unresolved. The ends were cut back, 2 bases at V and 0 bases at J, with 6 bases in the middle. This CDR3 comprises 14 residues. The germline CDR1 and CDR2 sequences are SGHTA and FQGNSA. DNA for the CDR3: TGTGCCAGCAGCTTAACGACTAGCACAGATACGCAGTATTTT. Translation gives CASSLTTSTDTQYF. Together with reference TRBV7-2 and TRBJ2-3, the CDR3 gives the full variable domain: GAGVSQSPSNKVTEKGKDVELRCDPISGHTALYWYRQSLGQGLEFLIYFQGNSAPDKSGLPSDRFSAERTGGSVSTLTIQRTQQEDSAVYLCASSLTTSTDTQYFGPGTRLTVL.

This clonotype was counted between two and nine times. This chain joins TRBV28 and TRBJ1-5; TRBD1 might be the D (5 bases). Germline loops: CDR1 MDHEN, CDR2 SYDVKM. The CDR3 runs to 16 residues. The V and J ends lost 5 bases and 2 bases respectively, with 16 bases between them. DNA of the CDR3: TGTGCCAGCAGTCACGCAAATCAGGGACGCAATCAGCCCCAGCATTTT. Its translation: CASSHANQGRNQPQHF.

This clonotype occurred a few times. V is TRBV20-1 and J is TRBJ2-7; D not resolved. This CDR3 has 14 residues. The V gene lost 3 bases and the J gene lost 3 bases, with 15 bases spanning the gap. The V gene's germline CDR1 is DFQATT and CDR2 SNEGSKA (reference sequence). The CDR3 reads CSARDGRFDYEQYF. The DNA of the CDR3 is TGCAGTGCTAGGGACGGACGATTCGACTACGAGCAGTACTTC.

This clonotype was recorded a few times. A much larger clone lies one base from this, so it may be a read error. The CDR3 DNA reads as TGTGCCAGCAGTCAAGGGATGGTCGGCTACACCTTC. The encoded protein is CASSQGMVGYTF. This chain links TRBV6-1 with TRBJ1-2; D is unclear. The CDR3 is 12 residues long. The germline V and J ends were trimmed by 5 bases and 8 bases, with 12 bases remaining between them. Looked up from germline, CDR1 is MNHNS and CDR2 is SASEGT.

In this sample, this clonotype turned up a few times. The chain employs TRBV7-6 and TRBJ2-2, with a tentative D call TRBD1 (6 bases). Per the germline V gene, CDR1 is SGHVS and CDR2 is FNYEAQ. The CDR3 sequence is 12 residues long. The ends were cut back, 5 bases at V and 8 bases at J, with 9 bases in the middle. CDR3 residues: CASSVRGGELFF. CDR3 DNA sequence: TGTGCCAGCAGCGTCAGGGGAGGGGAGCTGTTTTTT.

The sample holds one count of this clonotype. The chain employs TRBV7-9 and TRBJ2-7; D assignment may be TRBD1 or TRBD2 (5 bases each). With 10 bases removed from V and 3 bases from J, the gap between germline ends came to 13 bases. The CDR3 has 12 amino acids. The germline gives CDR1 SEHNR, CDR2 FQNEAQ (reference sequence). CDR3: CATTRGVYEQYF. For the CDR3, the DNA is TGTGCCACCACGCGAGGGGTCTACGAGCAGTACTTC. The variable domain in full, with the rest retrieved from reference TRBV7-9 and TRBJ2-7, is DTGVSQNPRHKITKRGQNVTFRCDPISEHNRLYWYRQTLGQGPEFLTYFQNEAQLEKSRLLSDRFSAERPKGSFSTLEIQRTEQGDSAMYLCATTRGVYEQYFGPGTRLTVT.

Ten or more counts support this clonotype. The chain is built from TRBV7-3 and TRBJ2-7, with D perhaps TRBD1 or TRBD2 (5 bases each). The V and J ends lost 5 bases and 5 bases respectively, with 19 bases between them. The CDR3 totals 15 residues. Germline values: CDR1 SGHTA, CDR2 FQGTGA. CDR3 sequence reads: CASSPAGTQSHEQYF. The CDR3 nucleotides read TGTGCCAGCAGCCCTGCCGGGACCCAGTCTCACGAGCAGTACTTC.

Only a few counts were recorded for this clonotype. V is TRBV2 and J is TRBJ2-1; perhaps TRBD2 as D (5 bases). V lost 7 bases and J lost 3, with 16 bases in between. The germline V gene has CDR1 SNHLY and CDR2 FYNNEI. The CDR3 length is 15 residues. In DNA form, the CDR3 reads TGTGCCAGCACCCTCGACCTTCGGGACTACAATGAGCAGTTCTTC. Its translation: CASTLDLRDYNEQFF.

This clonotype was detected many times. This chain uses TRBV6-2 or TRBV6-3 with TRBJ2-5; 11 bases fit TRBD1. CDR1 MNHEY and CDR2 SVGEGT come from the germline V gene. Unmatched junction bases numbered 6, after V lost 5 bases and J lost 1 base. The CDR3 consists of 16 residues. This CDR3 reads CASSDLGQGAQETQYF. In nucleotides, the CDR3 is TGTGCCAGCAGTGACCTTGGACAGGGGGCCCAAGAGACCCAGTACTTC.

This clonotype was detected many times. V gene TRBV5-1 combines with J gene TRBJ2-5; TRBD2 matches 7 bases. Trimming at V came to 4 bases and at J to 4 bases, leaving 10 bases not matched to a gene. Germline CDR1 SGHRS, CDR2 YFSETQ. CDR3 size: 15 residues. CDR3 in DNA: TGCGCCAGCAGCGCCCTATCCTCGGGGGGAGAGACCCAGTACTTC. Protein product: CASSALSSGGETQYF.

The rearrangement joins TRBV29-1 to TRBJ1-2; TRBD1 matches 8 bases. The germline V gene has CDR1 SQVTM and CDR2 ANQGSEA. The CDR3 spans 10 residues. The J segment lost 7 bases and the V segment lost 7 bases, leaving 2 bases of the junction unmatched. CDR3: CSAQGVGYTF. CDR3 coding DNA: TGCAGCGCACAGGGGGTTGGCTACACCTTC.

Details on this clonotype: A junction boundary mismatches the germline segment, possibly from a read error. CDR3 sequence reads: CASSQTGQGLGQPPHF. As DNA, the CDR3 is TGCGCCAGCAGCCAAACCGGACAGGGTTTAGGTCAGCCCCCGCATTTT. The J gene is TRBJ1-5, the V gene TRBV4-1; 8 nucleotides line up with TRBD1. The CDR3 length is 16 residues. Germline assignment: CDR1 MGHRA and CDR2 YSYEKL.